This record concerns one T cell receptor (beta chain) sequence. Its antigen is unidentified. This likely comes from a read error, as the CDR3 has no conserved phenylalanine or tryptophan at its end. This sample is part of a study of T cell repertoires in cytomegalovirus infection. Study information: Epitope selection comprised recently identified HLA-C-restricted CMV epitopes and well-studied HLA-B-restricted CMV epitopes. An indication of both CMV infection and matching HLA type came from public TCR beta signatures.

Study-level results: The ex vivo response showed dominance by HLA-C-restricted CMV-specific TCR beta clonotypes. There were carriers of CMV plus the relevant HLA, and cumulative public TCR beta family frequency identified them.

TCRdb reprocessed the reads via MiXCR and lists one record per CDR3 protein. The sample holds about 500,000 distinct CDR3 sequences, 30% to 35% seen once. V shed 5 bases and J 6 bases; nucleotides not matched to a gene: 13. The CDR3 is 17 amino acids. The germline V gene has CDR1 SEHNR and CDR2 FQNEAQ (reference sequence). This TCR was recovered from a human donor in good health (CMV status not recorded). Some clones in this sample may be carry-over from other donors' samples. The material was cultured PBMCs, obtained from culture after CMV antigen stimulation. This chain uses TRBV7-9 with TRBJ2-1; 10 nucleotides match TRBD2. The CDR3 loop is CASSLPASGSFGNEQFS. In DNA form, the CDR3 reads TGTGCCAGCAGCCTCCCGGCTAGCGGGAGCTTCGGCAATGAGCAGTTCTCC.